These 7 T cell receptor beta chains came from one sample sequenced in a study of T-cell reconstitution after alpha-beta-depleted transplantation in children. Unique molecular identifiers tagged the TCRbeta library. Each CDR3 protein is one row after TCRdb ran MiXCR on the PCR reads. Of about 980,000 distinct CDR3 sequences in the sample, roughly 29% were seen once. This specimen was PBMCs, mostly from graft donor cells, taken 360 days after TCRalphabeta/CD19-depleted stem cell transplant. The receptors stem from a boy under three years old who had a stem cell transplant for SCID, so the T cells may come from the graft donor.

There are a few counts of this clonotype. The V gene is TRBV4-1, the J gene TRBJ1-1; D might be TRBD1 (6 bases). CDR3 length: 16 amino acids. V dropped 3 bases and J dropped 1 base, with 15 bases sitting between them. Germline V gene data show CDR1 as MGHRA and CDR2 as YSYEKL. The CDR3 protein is CASSQGATGANTEAFF. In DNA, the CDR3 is TGCGCCAGCAGCCAGGGGGCGACGGGTGCGAACACTGAAGCTTTCTTT.

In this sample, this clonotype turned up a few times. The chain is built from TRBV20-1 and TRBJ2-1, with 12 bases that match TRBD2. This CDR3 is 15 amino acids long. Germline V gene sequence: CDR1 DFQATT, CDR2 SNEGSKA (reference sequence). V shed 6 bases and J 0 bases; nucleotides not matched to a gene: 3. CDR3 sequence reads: CSARTSGVSYNEQFF. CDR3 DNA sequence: TGCAGTGCGAGGACTAGCGGGGTCTCCTACAATGAGCAGTTCTTC.

The CDR3 DNA sequence: TGTGCCAGCAGGCACAAGGGGTCCTCTTATAATTCACCCCTCCACTTT. Protein: CASRHKGSSYNSPLHF. This rearrangement joins TRBV7-2 to TRBJ1-6; tentative D call: TRBD1 (5 bases). The CDR3 contains 16 residues. Trimming shortened V by 6 bases and J by 4 bases, and 16 bases separated the two germline ends. From germline, CDR1 is SGHTA and CDR2 FQGNSA.

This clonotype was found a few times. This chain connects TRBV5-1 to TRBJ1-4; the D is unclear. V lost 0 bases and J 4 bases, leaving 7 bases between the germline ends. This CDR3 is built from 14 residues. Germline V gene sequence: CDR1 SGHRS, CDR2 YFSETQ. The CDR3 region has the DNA TGCGCCAGCAGCTTGGGACGGGATAATGAAAAACTGTTTTTT. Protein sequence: CASSLGRDNEKLFF.

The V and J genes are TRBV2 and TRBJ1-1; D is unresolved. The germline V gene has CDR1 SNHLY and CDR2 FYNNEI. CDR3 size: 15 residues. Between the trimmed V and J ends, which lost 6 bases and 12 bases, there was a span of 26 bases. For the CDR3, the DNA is TGTGCCAGCAGGGGTGGGGTCAGCCACCAGATCTCGCCTTTCTTT. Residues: CASRGGVSHQISPFF.

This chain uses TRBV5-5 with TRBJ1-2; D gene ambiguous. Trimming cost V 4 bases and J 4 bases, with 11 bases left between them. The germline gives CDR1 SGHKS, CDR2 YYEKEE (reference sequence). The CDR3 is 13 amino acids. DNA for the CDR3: TGTGCCAGCAGCCTCACAGTATTCTATGGCTACACCTTC. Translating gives CASSLTVFYGYTF.

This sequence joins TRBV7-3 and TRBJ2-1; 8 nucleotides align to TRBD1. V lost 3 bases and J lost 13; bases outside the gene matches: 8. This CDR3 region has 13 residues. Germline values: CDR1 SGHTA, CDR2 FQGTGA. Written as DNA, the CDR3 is TGTGCCAGCAGCTTCAGTTCAGGGGGCCTCCAGTTCTTC. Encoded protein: CASSFSSGGLQFF.